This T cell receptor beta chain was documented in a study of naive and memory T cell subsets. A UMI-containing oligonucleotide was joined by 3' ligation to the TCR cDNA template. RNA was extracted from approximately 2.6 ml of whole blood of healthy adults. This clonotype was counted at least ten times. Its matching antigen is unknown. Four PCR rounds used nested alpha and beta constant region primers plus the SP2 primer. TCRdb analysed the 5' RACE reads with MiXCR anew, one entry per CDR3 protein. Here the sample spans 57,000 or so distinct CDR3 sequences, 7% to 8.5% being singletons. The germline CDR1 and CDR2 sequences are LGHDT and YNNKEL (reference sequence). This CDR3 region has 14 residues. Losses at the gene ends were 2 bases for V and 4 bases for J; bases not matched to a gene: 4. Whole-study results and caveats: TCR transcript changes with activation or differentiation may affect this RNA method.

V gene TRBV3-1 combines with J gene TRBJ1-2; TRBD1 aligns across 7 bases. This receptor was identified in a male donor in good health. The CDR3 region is CASSQQTGLYGYTF. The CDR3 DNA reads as TGTGCCAGCAGCCAACAGACAGGGCTCTATGGCTACACCTTC. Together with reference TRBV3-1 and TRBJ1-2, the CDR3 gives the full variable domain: DTAVSQTPKYLVTQMGNDKSIKCEQNLGHDTMYWYKQDSKKFLKIMFSYNNKELIINETVPNRFSPKSPDKAHLNLHINSLELGDSAVYFCASSQQTGLYGYTFGSGTRLTVV.